The table lists the clone carrying this T cell receptor beta chain with a few counts. The target antigen is unknown. The sample belongs to a study of T cells after yellow fever vaccination. Overall study results and limits: Secondary responses were weaker yet peaked faster, day 5 versus 15. Most primary-vaccination clones recurred post-booster (under 98% CD4, around 88% CD8).

In making TCR cDNA, 5'RACE template switching added a universal primer site and UMIs to it. TCRdb ran MiXCR on the 5' RACE reads and lists one entry per CDR3 protein. The profile shows hundreds of thousands of distinct CDR3 sequences, less than 4.5% of them singletons. This receptor was taken from a young man who received the YFV17D yellow fever vaccine. The sample in question was PBMCs, obtained on the day of the yellow fever booster vaccination.

CDR3 DNA: TGTGCCAGCAGCTTCGCTATGCGCACAGATACGCAGTATTTT. Its translation is CASSFAMRTDTQYF. The chain combines TRBV7-2 with TRBJ2-3; no firm D call. The germline V and J ends were trimmed by 3 bases and 1 base, with 8 bases remaining between them. This CDR3 has 14 amino acids. Germline V lookup: CDR1 SGHTA, CDR2 FQGNSA.